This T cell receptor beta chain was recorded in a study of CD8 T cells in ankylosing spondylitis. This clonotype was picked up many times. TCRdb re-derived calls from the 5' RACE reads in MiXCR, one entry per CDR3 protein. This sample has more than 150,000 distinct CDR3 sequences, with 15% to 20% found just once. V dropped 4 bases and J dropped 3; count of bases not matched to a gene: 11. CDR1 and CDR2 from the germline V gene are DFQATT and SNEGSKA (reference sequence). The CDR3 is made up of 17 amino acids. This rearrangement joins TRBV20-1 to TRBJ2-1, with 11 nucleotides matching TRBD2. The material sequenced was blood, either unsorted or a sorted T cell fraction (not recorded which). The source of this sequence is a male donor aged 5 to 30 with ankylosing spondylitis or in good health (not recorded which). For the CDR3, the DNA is TGCAGTGCTACGGCCCAAGGACTAGCGGGCGTCTACAATGAGCAGTTCTTC. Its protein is CSATAQGLAGVYNEQFF.